The clone carrying this T cell receptor (beta chain) was observed a handful of times. The patients, who ranged from 18 to 65 in age, presented with newly diagnosed hyperthyroidism lasting under 2 months. RNA transcripts provided the source from which TCR beta CDR3 regions were amplified. A set of HTBI primers served as the primers for a first-round RT-PCR of the TCR CDR3. Using its own MiXCR run on the multiplex PCR reads, TCRdb lists one record per CDR3 protein. This table has some 350,000 distinct CDR3 sequences, 15% to 20% appearing once. This record belongs to a study of T cells in Graves' hyperthyroidism and ophthalmopathy. Per germline, CDR1 SGHTA and CDR2 FQGTGA. The CDR3 totals 15 residues. Trimming cost V 5 bases and J 0 bases, with 13 bases left between them.

Sequenced: blood. The chain is built from TRBV7-3 and TRBJ1-1; no clear D gene. This TCR derives from a woman between 18 and 29 years old with Graves' hyperthyroidism. Here the CDR3 DNA reads TGTGCCAGCAGCCTCGGTCCGGGGTTGAACACTGAAGCTTTCTTT. This codes for CASSLGPGLNTEAFF.